This is a list of T cell receptor beta chains from one sample in a study of shared clonotypes between healthy human individuals. Clones were sequenced by immunoSEQ multiplex PCR, and TCRdb holds only the in-frame ones, with some missing. The data show nearly 1 million clones, about 80% seen once. The sample consisted of memory CD4+ T cells sorted from blood. The origin of the receptors is a man aged 18-30 years in good health. Both conserved end residues are part of each CDR3. The D gene is left open where the match is weak. The listing skips clone size in some rows; elsewhere it reads once, few, many or a size class.

TRBV18,-,-,TRBJ2-2,CASSPGPYTGELFF,TGTGCCAGCTCACCCGGACCCTACACCGGGGAGCTGTTTTTT
TRBV9,-,few,TRBJ1-1,CASSVDSREAFF,TGTGCCAGCAGCGTAGACTCTAGAGAAGCTTTCTTT
TRBV9,-,-,TRBJ1-1,CASSGAGRNTEAFF,TGTGCCAGCAGCGGAGCCGGCAGAAACACTGAAGCTTTCTTT
TRBV7-2,-,-,TRBJ2-7,CASSLTWDEQYF,TGTGCCAGCAGCTTAACTTGGGACGAGCAGTACTTC
TRBV7-2,TRBD2,few,TRBJ2-1,CASSLAGGPFNEQFF,TGTGCCAGCAGCTTAGCGGGAGGGCCTTTCAATGAGCAGTTCTTC
TRBV28,TRBD1,-,TRBJ2-7,CASSPSTGTYEQYF,TGTGCCAGCAGCCCTTCGACAGGGACCTACGAGCAGTACTTC
TRBV10-3,-,-,TRBJ1-2,CAISRTPAYGYTF,TGTGCCATCAGTAGGACCCCGGCCTATGGCTACACCTTC
TRBV11-2,TRBD2,-,TRBJ2-6,CASTPGRAGASFGANVLTF,TGTGCCAGCACCCCCGGGAGAGCGGGGGCCTCCTTTGGGGCCAACGTCCTGACTTTC
TRBV5-1,TRBD1,-,TRBJ2-3,CASSFRTGPDTQYF,TGCGCCAGCAGCTTCAGGACAGGGCCAGATACGCAGTATTTT
TRBV2,-,-,TRBJ1-5,CASSRQESNQPQHF,TGTGCCAGCAGTAGACAGGAGAGCAATCAGCCCCAGCATTTT
TRBV30,-,few,TRBJ1-1,CAWRPGRAEAFF,TGTGCCTGGAGACCCGGGCGAGCTGAAGCTTTCTTT
TRBV11-2,-,few,TRBJ1-2,CASSPLRGSRGGYTF,TGTGCCAGCAGCCCCCTCCGGGGTTCCCGTGGGGGCTACACCTTC
TRBV7-2,-,-,TRBJ1-5,CASSLGDRVHQPQHF,TGTGCCAGCAGCTTAGGGGATCGGGTTCATCAGCCCCAGCATTTT
TRBV12-5,-,-,TRBJ2-7,CASGLVRRTHTYEQYF,TGTGCTAGTGGTTTGGTACGAAGGACACATACCTACGAGCAGTACTTC
TRBV5-1,-,-,TRBJ2-5,CASSLVGRETQYF,TGCGCCAGCAGCTTGGTCGGGAGAGAGACCCAGTACTTC
TRBV27,TRBD1,-,TRBJ2-7,CASSSQGQGKGEQYF,TGTGCCAGCAGCTCTCAGGGACAGGGGAAGGGCGAGCAGTACTTC
TRBV5-1,-,-,TRBJ2-2,CASSRTLTGNTGELFF,TGCGCCAGCAGCAGAACATTGACAGGGAACACCGGGGAGCTGTTTTTT